The 24 T cell receptor beta chains given below trace back to one sample, sequenced in a study of CD8 T cells in Susac syndrome (dated by TCRdb to the late 2010s). Library method: the immunoSEQ multiplex PCR assay. RNA was extracted using the RNeasy kit, and roughly 0.5 to 1 ug of the RNA was reverse transcribed with random hexamers. TCRdb applied fastp at Q25 and MiXCR to the public reads, then kept only in-frame beta chains. Here each entry gathers all rows of one CDR3 protein and keeps the most common genes and DNA. The sample data list about 120,000 distinct CDR3 sequences, and around 93% of these were observed just once. Together, the top ten hold about 0.12% of the sample. The sequenced material came from CD8+ T cells from PBMCs. Receptors originate from a human donor in good health.

The V and J genes are TRBV25-1 and TRBJ1-3; D not resolved. V was shortened by 8 bases and J by 0 bases, with 14 bases between the two germline ends. The CDR3 is made up of 15 amino acids. CDR1 and CDR2 (germline): MGHDK, SYGVNS. The CDR3: CASHGQAYSGNTIYF. CDR3 DNA sequence: TGTGCCAGCCATGGGCAGGCCTACTCTGGAAACACCATATATTTT.

The rearrangement joins TRBV29-1 to TRBJ1-6; D not certain. Deletions cut 5 bases from V and 7 bases from J, with 12 bases between. The CDR3 extends over 13 amino acids. CDR1 and CDR2 from the germline V gene are SQVTM and ANQGSEA. The CDR3 DNA reads TGCAGCGTTTTGGAATTAGCGAATTCACCCCTCCACTTT. As protein: CSVLELANSPLHF.

This clonotype was counted a single time. J is TRBJ2-1 and V is TRBV24-1; D gene ambiguous. V was pared by 3 bases and J by 5 bases, with 7 bases between. Germline V lookup: CDR1 KGHDR, CDR2 SFDVKD. The CDR3 spans 13 residues. CDR3 loop: CATSDPADNEQFF. As DNA, the CDR3 is TGTGCCACCAGTGATCCGGCGGACAATGAGCAGTTCTTC.

The chain uses TRBV20-1 and TRBJ2-7; 7 bases are a match to TRBD1. This CDR3 is built from 15 residues. The V segment lost 0 bases and the J segment 1 base; nucleotides outside the gene matches: 6. Germline loops: CDR1 DFQATT, CDR2 SNEGSKA (reference sequence). The CDR3 is CSARDNRGSSYEQYF. The CDR3 nucleotides read TGCAGTGCTAGAGATAACAGGGGTAGTTCCTACGAGCAGTACTTC.

This sequence joins TRBV6-2 or TRBV6-3 and TRBJ1-1; the D gene is possibly TRBD1 (5 bases). The CDR3 is 13 amino acids. Trimming left V 6 bases short and J 8 bases short, with 16 bases between. Germline CDR1 and CDR2: MNHEY and SVGEGT. The CDR3 DNA reads as TGTGCCAGCAGCACAGGCCCGAATAAAGAAGCTTTCTTT. It translates to CASSTGPNKEAFF.

This chain connects TRBV29-1 to TRBJ1-6, with 7 bases identical to TRBD1. This CDR3 contains 12 residues. The V gene end was trimmed by 7 bases and the J gene end by 8 bases; junction bases not matched to a gene: 5. From germline, CDR1 is SQVTM and CDR2 ANQGSEA. This CDR3 reads CSAYRGYSPLHF. CDR3 nucleotide sequence: TGCAGCGCTTACAGGGGATATTCACCCCTCCACTTT.

The chain carries TRBV6-2 or TRBV6-3 and TRBJ1-5, with TRBD1 as a possible D gene (5 bases). The CDR3 has 15 residues. The germline V gene encodes CDR1 MNHEY and CDR2 SVGEGT. Trimming shortened V by 6 bases and J by 5 bases, and 17 bases separated the two germline ends. CDR3 sequence (DNA): TGTGCCAGCAGCTACAACCCAGGGTCCGATCAGCCCCAGCATTTT. Amino acid sequence: CASSYNPGSDQPQHF.

J is TRBJ2-1 and V is TRBV2; TRBD2 agrees at 11 bases. The CDR3 spans 15 residues. The germline V gene encodes CDR1 SNHLY and CDR2 FYNNEI. Trimming removed 3 bases from V and 7 bases from J; junction bases left unmatched: 5. The CDR3 sequence: CASSDIAGGPNEQFF. For the CDR3, the DNA is TGTGCCAGCAGTGATATAGCGGGAGGGCCAAATGAGCAGTTCTTC.

The chain joins TRBV4-3 to TRBJ1-3; D remains ambiguous. Germline V gives CDR1 LGHNA, CDR2 YSLEER. The CDR3 runs 16 residues. With 0 bases removed from V and 0 bases from J, the gap between germline ends came to 9 bases. The chain's CDR3 is CASSQERLYSGNTIYF. The DNA of the CDR3 is TGCGCCAGCAGCCAAGAAAGATTATACTCTGGAAACACCATATATTTT.

This rearrangement joins TRBV3-1 to TRBJ2-7; D not certain. The V and J ends lost 3 bases and 4 bases respectively, with 7 bases between them. The CDR3 loop spans 12 amino acids. From germline, CDR1 is LGHDT and CDR2 YNNKEL (reference sequence). The CDR3 nucleotides read TGTGCCAGCAGCCAGCTTCAATACGAGCAGTACTTC. It is translated as CASSQLQYEQYF.

The chain employs TRBV12-3 or TRBV12-4 and TRBJ2-1, with 10 bases lining up with TRBD2. J lost 6 bases, V lost 0 bases, and 8 bases had no gene match. The CDR3 is 17 residues long. The DNA for the CDR3 is TGTGCCAGCAGTTTAGCGCTTGGGCTAGCGGGAGTCAATGAGCAGTTCTTC. It specifies CASSLALGLAGVNEQFF.

The genes are TRBV27 and TRBJ2-2; D is perhaps TRBD2 (5 bases). CDR1 and CDR2 from the germline V gene are MNHEY and SMNVEV (reference sequence). Trimming removed 6 bases from V and 6 bases from J, with 11 bases in between. The CDR3 is 13 amino acids. The CDR3, as DNA: TGTGCCAGCAGGCAGCTCGGGGCCGGGGAGCTGTTTTTT. Residues: CASRQLGAGELFF.

The rearrangement links TRBV20-1 to TRBJ1-2, with 8 bases identical to TRBD1. V was clipped by 3 bases and J by 4 bases; unmatched bases: 7. Germline V gives CDR1 DFQATT, CDR2 SNEGSKA (reference sequence). The CDR3 runs 14 residues. The CDR3 DNA is TGCAGTGCTAGCCAGGGACAGGATGTCTATGGCTACACCTTC. It translates to CSASQGQDVYGYTF.

The CDR3 bases are TGTGCCAGCAGCCAGGGACTAGCGGGGGGGGAGCAGTTCTTC. It specifies CASSQGLAGGEQFF. V is TRBV7-2 and J is TRBJ2-1; 16 bases align to TRBD2. Germline V CDR1 and CDR2: SGHTA, FQGNSA. With 5 bases clipped from V and 10 bases from J, the junction kept 2 bases outside the gene matches. The CDR3 consists of 14 residues.

The chain uses TRBV4-3 and TRBJ1-1; D might be TRBD1 (5 bases). The V gene lost 1 base and the J gene lost 1 base, with 10 bases spanning the gap. CDR3 size: 15 residues. Germline CDR1 and CDR2: LGHNA and YSLEER. CDR3 DNA sequence: TGCGCCAGCAGCCAAGTGGCCGGGGGGAACACTGAAGCTTTCTTT. Encoded protein: CASSQVAGGNTEAFF.

The V gene is TRBV29-1, the J gene TRBJ1-1; no clear D. The CDR3 runs to 12 residues. Looked up from germline, CDR1 is SQVTM and CDR2 is ANQGSEA. Trimming stripped 5 bases from V and 7 bases from J, with 14 bases between. CDR3 loop: CSVKENRNEAFF. The CDR3 nucleotides read TGCAGCGTTAAGGAGAACCGAAATGAAGCTTTCTTT.

The chain uses TRBV12-3 or TRBV12-4 and TRBJ1-1; 7 bases align to TRBD1. The CDR3 totals 12 residues. V gave up 5 bases and J gave up 6 bases; unmatched junction bases: 3. The CDR3 sequence: CASSPGTAEAFF. The CDR3 DNA is TGTGCCAGCAGTCCGGGGACAGCTGAAGCTTTCTTT.

The chain recombines TRBV12-3 or TRBV12-4 with TRBJ1-1; 7 bases are shared with TRBD1. The CDR3 sequence is 13 residues long. V lost 5 bases to trimming and J lost 3 bases; unmatched junction nucleotides: 3. The CDR3 protein is CASSPTGYTEAFF. CDR3 bases: TGTGCCAGCAGTCCGACAGGGTACACTGAAGCTTTCTTT.

This clonotype came up once. Here the CDR3 DNA reads TGTGCCAGCAGCTTAGATGGGGCCAGGGGGCTATATGGCTACACCTTC. This sequence encodes CASSLDGARGLYGYTF. This chain uses TRBV11-2 with TRBJ1-2; TRBD1 matches 8 bases. V was pared by 0 bases and J by 5 bases, with 8 bases of the junction left unmatched. Germline V gene lookup returns CDR1 SGHAT and CDR2 FQNNGV. This CDR3 has 16 residues.

The V and J genes are TRBV11-2 and TRBJ2-3; D may be TRBD1 (6 bases). Trimming left V 6 bases short and J 1 base short, with 14 bases between. The CDR3 covers 15 residues. The germline gives CDR1 SGHAT, CDR2 FQNNGV. The CDR3 sequence is CASRGVRTGTDTQYF. As DNA, the CDR3 is TGTGCCAGCAGGGGTGTTCGGACAGGCACAGATACGCAGTATTTT.

This clonotype was observed once. The V and J genes are TRBV5-1 and TRBJ1-2; a weak D match, TRBD1 (5 bases). Trimming removed 4 bases from V and 4 bases from J, with 11 bases in between. CDR1 is SGHRS and CDR2 is YFSETQ in the germline V gene. The CDR3 extends over 13 amino acids. CDR3 sequence (DNA): TGCGCCAGCAGCCAGGACGGGACCTATGGCTACACCTTC. Translated: CASSQDGTYGYTF.

J is TRBJ2-2 and V is TRBV7-3; D not resolved. This CDR3 is 15 amino acids long. Germline V gene sequence: CDR1 SGHTA, CDR2 FQGTGA. The V end was cut by 5 bases, the J end by 3 bases, with 13 bases between. CDR3 protein: CASSLDGDDTGELFF. In nucleotides, the CDR3 is TGTGCCAGCAGCCTGGACGGTGATGACACCGGGGAGCTGTTTTTT.

The chain joins TRBV19 to TRBJ1-2; D is uncertain. Looked up from germline, CDR1 is LNHDA and CDR2 is SQIVND (reference sequence). The V gene lost 5 bases and the J gene lost 8 bases, with 12 bases spanning the gap. This CDR3 is 12 amino acids long. The CDR3 DNA is TGTGCCAGTAGTCTTCGACGTCAGGGCTACACCTTC. Protein product: CASSLRRQGYTF.

The V and J genes are TRBV5-1 and TRBJ2-6; tentatively, D is TRBD1 or TRBD2 (5 bases each). V was pared by 1 base and J by 0 bases, with 14 bases between. This CDR3 has 18 amino acids. Germline values: CDR1 SGHRS, CDR2 YFSETQ. CDR3 amino acids: CASSLYWGPGSGANVLTF. CDR3 nucleotides: TGCGCCAGCAGCTTGTACTGGGGACCGGGCTCTGGGGCCAACGTCCTGACTTTC.